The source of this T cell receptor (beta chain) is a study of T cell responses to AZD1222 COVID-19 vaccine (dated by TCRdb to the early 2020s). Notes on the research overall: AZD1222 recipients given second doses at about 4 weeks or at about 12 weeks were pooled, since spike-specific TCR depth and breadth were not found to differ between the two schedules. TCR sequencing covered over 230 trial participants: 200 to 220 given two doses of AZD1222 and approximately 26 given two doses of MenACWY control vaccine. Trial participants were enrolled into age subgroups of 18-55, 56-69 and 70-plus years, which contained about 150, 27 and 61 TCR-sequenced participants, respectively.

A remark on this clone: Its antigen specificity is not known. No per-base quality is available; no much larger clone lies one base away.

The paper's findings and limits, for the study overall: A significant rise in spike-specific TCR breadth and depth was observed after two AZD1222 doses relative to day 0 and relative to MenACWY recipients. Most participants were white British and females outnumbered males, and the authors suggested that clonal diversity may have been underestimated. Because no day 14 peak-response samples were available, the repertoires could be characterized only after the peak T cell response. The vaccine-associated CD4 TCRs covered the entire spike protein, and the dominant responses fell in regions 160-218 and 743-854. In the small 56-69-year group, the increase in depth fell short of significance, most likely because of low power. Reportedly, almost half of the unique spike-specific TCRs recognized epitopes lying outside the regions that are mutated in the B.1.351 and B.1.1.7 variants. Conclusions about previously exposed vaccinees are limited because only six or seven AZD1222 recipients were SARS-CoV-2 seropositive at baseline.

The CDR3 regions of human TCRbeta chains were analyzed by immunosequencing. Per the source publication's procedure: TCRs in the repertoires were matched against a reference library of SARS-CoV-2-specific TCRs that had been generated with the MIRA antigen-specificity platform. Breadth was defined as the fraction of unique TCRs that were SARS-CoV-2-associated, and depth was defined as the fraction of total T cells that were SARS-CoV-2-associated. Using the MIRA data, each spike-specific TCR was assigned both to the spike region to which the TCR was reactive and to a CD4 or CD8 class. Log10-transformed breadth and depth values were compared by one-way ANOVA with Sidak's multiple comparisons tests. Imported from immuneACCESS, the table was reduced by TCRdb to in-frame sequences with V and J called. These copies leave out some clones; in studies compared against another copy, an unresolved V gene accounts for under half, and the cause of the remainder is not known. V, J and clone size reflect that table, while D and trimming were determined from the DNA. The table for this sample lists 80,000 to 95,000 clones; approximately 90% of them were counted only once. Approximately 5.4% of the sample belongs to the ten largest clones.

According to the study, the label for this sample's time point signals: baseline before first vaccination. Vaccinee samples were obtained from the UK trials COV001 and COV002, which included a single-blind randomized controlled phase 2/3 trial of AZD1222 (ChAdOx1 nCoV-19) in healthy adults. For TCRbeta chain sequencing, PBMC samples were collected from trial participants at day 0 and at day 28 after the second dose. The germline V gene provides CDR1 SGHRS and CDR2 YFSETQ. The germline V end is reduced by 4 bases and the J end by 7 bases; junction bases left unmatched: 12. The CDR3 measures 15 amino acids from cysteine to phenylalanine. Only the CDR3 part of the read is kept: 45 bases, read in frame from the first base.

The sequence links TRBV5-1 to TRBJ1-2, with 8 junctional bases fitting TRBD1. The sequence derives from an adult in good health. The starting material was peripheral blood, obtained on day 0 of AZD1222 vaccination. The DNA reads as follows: TGCGCCAGCAGCGGCGGGACAGGCTACGTCGGTGGCTACACCTTC. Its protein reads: CASSGGTGYVGGYTF.